One sample yielded the 22 T cell receptor beta chains listed below, sequenced in a study of blood T cells in healthy people across ages. Alongside a J-beta primer mix, a sample-barcoded 5' primer served in a second PCR lasting about 7 to 12 cycles. TCRdb called the 5' RACE reads again in MiXCR, with one record for every CDR3 protein. Of some 1.1 million distinct CDR3 sequences listed, around two fifths are singletons. The sequenced sample was blood. The source of these receptors is a man aged 18 to 29 in good health.

This clonotype has more than one count but fewer than ten. The chain carries TRBV20-1 and TRBJ2-5, with D possibly matching TRBD2 (5 bases). Per germline, CDR1 DFQATT and CDR2 SNEGSKA (reference sequence). The CDR3 is 14 amino acids. V was trimmed by 1 base and J by 1 base, leaving 10 bases between them. Here the CDR3 reads CSARGLRGQETQYF. The CDR3 bases are TGCAGTGCTAGAGGACTACGTGGCCAAGAGACCCAGTACTTC.

This clonotype was found many times. The rearrangement links TRBV5-5 to TRBJ2-7, with no clear D. This CDR3 spans 17 amino acids. Per the germline V gene, CDR1 is SGHKS and CDR2 is YYEKEE (reference sequence). The V and J ends lost 4 bases and 3 bases respectively, with 23 bases between them. The CDR3 DNA reads as TGTGCCAGCAGCCAAGGGCTCCGCGGTGCTGTATTCTACGAGCAGTACTTC. This translates into CASSQGLRGAVFYEQYF.

This sequence joins TRBV20-1 and TRBJ1-1, with D tentatively TRBD1 (5 bases). This CDR3 contains 11 residues. Germline CDR1 is DFQATT and CDR2 is SNEGSKA (reference sequence). CDR3: CMTRTQIEAFF. The CDR3 DNA is TGCATGACCAGGACACAAATTGAAGCTTTCTTT.

This clonotype was seen many times. Mismatch with germline at one junction end may stem from a read error. The V gene is TRBV5-1, the J gene TRBJ2-1; TRBD1 might be the D (6 bases). CDR3 length equals 13 residues. Per germline, CDR1 SGHRS and CDR2 YFSETQ. The CDR3 sequence is CASSLDSNNEQFF. CDR3 coding DNA: TGTGCCAGCAGCTTGGACAGTAACAATGAGCAGTTCTTC.

This chain links TRBV3-1 with TRBJ1-1; D not certain. Germline CDR1 and CDR2: LGHDT and YNNKEL (reference sequence). The CDR3 extends over 12 amino acids. V was pared by 3 bases and J by 6 bases, with 8 bases between. The chain's CDR3 is CASSHGLAEAFF. The CDR3 DNA is TGTGCCAGCAGCCATGGGTTAGCTGAAGCTTTCTTT.

The chain has TRBV6-5 and TRBJ1-5; D ambiguous. V shed 0 bases and J shed 0 bases, with 18 bases lying between them. Germline lookup yields CDR1 MNHEY and CDR2 SVGAGI. This CDR3 region has 19 residues. CDR3 coding DNA: TGTGCCAGCAGTTACTCGAAGGCTTCGTTGGCAGATAGCAATCAGCCCCAGCATTTT. It is translated as CASSYSKASLADSNQPQHF.

The J gene is TRBJ2-1, the V gene TRBV7-2, with unresolved D. TRBJ2-7 matches the DNA end more closely, so the J call is doubtful. The CDR3 is 15 amino acids. Per germline, CDR1 SGHTA and CDR2 FQGNSA. Here the CDR3 DNA reads TGTGCCAGCAGCCAGCGACATGGGTATGGCAACGAGCAGTACTTC. Translated: CASSQRHGYGNEQYF.

The J gene is TRBJ2-3, the V gene TRBV5-1; TRBD2 matches 10 bases. The V and J ends lost 3 bases and 9 bases, in that order; junction bases with no gene match: 7. Germline CDR1 and CDR2: SGHRS and YFSETQ. The CDR3 covers 14 residues. CDR3 residues: CASSSAGLATTQYF. As DNA, the CDR3 is TGCGCCAGCAGCTCGGCGGGACTAGCGACGACGCAGTATTTT. Together with reference TRBV5-1 and TRBJ2-3, the CDR3 gives the full variable domain: KAGVTQTPRYLIKTRGQQVTLSCSPISGHRSVSWYQQTPGQGLQFLFEYFSETQRNKGNFPGRFSGRQFSNSRSEMNVSTLELGDSALYLCASSSAGLATTQYFGPGTRLTVL.

V and J are TRBV20-1 and TRBJ2-1; the match to TRBD1 covers 11 bases. Germline trimming cut 8 bases from V and 8 bases from J; bases unmatched to any gene: 5. Germline assignment: CDR1 DFQATT and CDR2 SNEGSKA (reference sequence). The CDR3 extends over 12 amino acids. The CDR3 DNA follows: TGCAGTACCGGACAGGGGGCGGATGAGCAGTTCTTC. Amino acids: CSTGQGADEQFF.

The V call is TRBV3-1, the J call TRBJ2-3, with D tentatively TRBD2 (5 bases). The V end lost 3 bases, the J end lost 2 bases, and 15 bases lay between the germline ends. Germline CDR1 reads LGHDT; CDR2 reads YNNKEL (reference sequence). This CDR3 region has 16 residues. CDR3 DNA: TGTGCCAGCAGCCAGGGAGCGGAGTTCTACACAGATACGCAGTATTTT. It specifies CASSQGAEFYTDTQYF.

The chain links TRBV27 to TRBJ1-2; maybe TRBD1 (6 bases). Trimming removed 5 bases at V and 8 bases at J, with 12 bases between. Looked up from germline, CDR1 is MNHEY and CDR2 is SMNVEV (reference sequence). CDR3 length equals 12 residues. CDR3 region: CASSPGGVGYTF. CDR3 coding DNA: TGTGCCAGCAGTCCGGGGGGCGTGGGCTACACCTTC.

In its sample, this clonotype was seen many times. V and J are TRBV29-1 and TRBJ2-3; perhaps TRBD2 as D (7 bases). Germline assignment: CDR1 SQVTM and CDR2 ANQGSEA. Trimming stripped 7 bases from V and 3 bases from J, with 14 bases between. This CDR3 is 13 amino acids long. The CDR3 bases are TGCAGCGCCACAGGGAGGGGAACAGATACGCAGTATTTT. Amino acid sequence: CSATGRGTDTQYF.

There are a few counts of this clonotype. This chain joins TRBV5-1 and TRBJ1-4; no reliable D call. This CDR3 spans 16 amino acids. CDR1 is SGHRS, CDR2 YFSETQ, per germline. The V end lost 3 bases, the J end lost 3 bases, and 15 bases lay between the germline ends. CDR3 sequence reads: CASSSGSRPANEKLFF. Here the CDR3 DNA reads TGCGCCAGCAGCTCCGGGTCCCGGCCGGCTAATGAAAAACTGTTTTTT.

V is TRBV12-3 or TRBV12-4 and J is TRBJ1-3; D is ambiguous. V dropped 1 base and J dropped 6 bases, with 7 bases sitting between them. The CDR3 is 13 amino acids. The CDR3 is CASSLGRPNTIYF. CDR3 nucleotides: TGTGCCAGCAGTTTAGGGCGGCCAAACACCATATATTTT.

This clonotype was detected only a few times. This chain uses TRBV21-1 with TRBJ2-7; no check of the table's D call, TRBD1, against the DNA was made. TRBV21-1 is noted as a pseudogene. The CDR3 is made up of 15 amino acids. This chain's CDR3 is CASSKRGNAGYEQYF. For the CDR3, the DNA is TGTGCCAGCAGCAAAAGGGGGAACGCTGGGTACGAGCAGTACTTC.

The gene calls are TRBV2 and TRBJ2-5; 8 nucleotides match TRBD2. The CDR3 has 13 amino acids. Unmatched junction bases numbered 4, after V lost 6 bases and J lost 4 bases. CDR1 is SNHLY and CDR2 is FYNNEI in the germline V gene. The CDR3 nucleotides are TGTGCCAGCAGAGGACTAGCTGTAGAGACCCAGTACTTC. Residues: CASRGLAVETQYF.

This chain uses TRBV20-1 with TRBJ2-3; the match to TRBD2 covers 8 bases. The V gene's germline CDR1 is DFQATT and CDR2 SNEGSKA (reference sequence). The trim removed 3 bases at V and 2 bases at J, leaving 4 bases unmatched. CDR3 length: 14 amino acids. CDR3 nucleotide sequence: TGCAGTGCTAGGGAGCGGGGGTACACAGATACGCAGTATTTT. This sequence encodes CSARERGYTDTQYF.

This clonotype was recorded a few times. This rearrangement joins TRBV7-3 to TRBJ2-1, with 7 bases fitting TRBD2. From germline, CDR1 is SGHTA and CDR2 FQGTGA. The CDR3 contains 14 residues. Losses at the gene ends were 2 bases for V and 6 bases for J; bases not matched to a gene: 4. DNA for the CDR3: TGTGCCAGCAGCTTAGGGACTATCCCCAATGAGCAGTTCTTC. It encodes CASSLGTIPNEQFF. Using reference TRBV7-3 and TRBJ2-1 for the parts outside the CDR3, the full variable domain is GAGVSQTPSNKVTEKGKYVELRCDPISGHTALYWYRQSLGQGPEFLIYFQGTGAADDSGLPNDRFFAVRPEGSVSTLKIQRTERGDSAVYLCASSLGTIPNEQFFGPGTRLTVL.

V is TRBV6-6 and J is TRBJ1-5; unclear D gene. Germline V gene data show CDR1 as MNHNY and CDR2 as SVGAGI (reference sequence). This CDR3 region has 16 residues. V dropped 8 bases and J dropped 0 bases, with 17 bases sitting between them. CDR3 nucleotides: TGTGCCAGCGCCCGGCGCGGGGATAGTAGCAATCAGCCCCAGCATTTT. Translated, it gives CASARRGDSSNQPQHF.

The chain employs TRBV5-5 and TRBJ1-1; TRBD1 might be the D (5 bases). Germline V gene data show CDR1 as SGHKS and CDR2 as YYEKEE (reference sequence). V was pared by 1 base and J by 5 bases, with 12 bases between. The CDR3 is made up of 14 amino acids. CDR3 in amino acids: CASSLWTRQTEAFF. CDR3 coding DNA: TGTGCCAGCAGCTTGTGGACACGGCAAACTGAAGCTTTCTTT.

J is TRBJ1-1 and V is TRBV14; tentatively, D is TRBD1 (5 bases). The CDR3 totals 15 residues. The V and J ends lost 0 bases and 7 bases respectively, with 15 bases between them. The germline gives CDR1 SGHDN, CDR2 FVKESK. As DNA, the CDR3 is TGTGCCAGCAGCCAAGAGGGACGCCTAATTATTGAAGCTTTCTTT. Protein: CASSQEGRLIIEAFF.

This clonotype appeared a few times. V is TRBV5-1 and J is TRBJ2-3; D remains ambiguous. Germline V gives CDR1 SGHRS, CDR2 YFSETQ. The CDR3 loop spans 14 amino acids. Trimming pared 0 bases from V and 4 bases from J, leaving 9 bases between. DNA of the CDR3: TGCGCCAGCAGCTTGGAAACAGTACCAGATACGCAGTATTTT. Amino acid sequence: CASSLETVPDTQYF.